The clone carrying this T cell receptor (beta chain) has at least ten counts. Antigen specificity is unknown. This sample was taken from a study of T cells in Graves' hyperthyroidism and ophthalmopathy. Amplification of TCR beta CDR3 regions was performed using RNA transcripts as template. Initially, a first-round RT-PCR of the TCR CDR3 employed the HTBI primer set. In TCRdb, the multiplex PCR reads were re-called with MiXCR into one record per CDR3 protein. This sample has about 620,000 distinct CDR3 sequences, with around 15% found just once. CDR3 length: 16 amino acids. Trimming shortened V by 2 bases and J by 8 bases, and 19 bases separated the two germline ends. The germline gives CDR1 MNHEY, CDR2 SVGEGT. Findings and limits, study-wide: Researchers report that a 13 V-J model separated ophthalmopathy from stable hyperthyroidism. Most thyroid clonotypes with frequency above 0.001 were detected in blood.

The source of this sequence is a woman between 25 and 40 years old with Graves' hyperthyroidism. This chain connects TRBV6-2 or TRBV6-3 to TRBJ2-1; D is possibly TRBD2 (7 bases). Sequenced sample: blood. Here the CDR3 reads CASSYPIGGVRDEQFF. The CDR3 DNA reads as TGTGCCAGCAGTTACCCAATAGGGGGGGTTCGGGATGAGCAGTTCTTC.